This T cell receptor (beta chain) was obtained from a study of cytomegalovirus exposure and HLA in healthy donors. Concerning this clone itself: Its antigen is unknown.

Regarding the study as a whole: Most TCRs appeared rarely, but some public TCRs recurred in many donors. Presence/absence results assume similar sequencing depth per donor, which may not hold.

The PCR made use of 60 Vbeta and 13 Jbeta primers. The data were produced by immunoSEQ multiplex PCR, yet TCRdb's version contains in-frame clones alone and is incomplete. The table includes some 77,000 clones, 79% detected once. The germline V gene has CDR1 ENHRY and CDR2 SYGVKD. V was pared by 6 bases and J by 2 bases, with 10 bases between. This CDR3 comprises 13 residues. The sequencing sample was made of PBMCs. The TCR was taken from a woman between 40 and 50 years old in good health and CMV-seropositive. The rearrangement joins TRBV10-3 to TRBJ2-5; a weak D match, TRBD1 (7 bases). Here the CDR3 reads CAISAGQQETQYF. The CDR3, as DNA: TGTGCCATCAGCGCGGGACAGCAAGAGACCCAGTACTTC.